This T cell receptor (beta chain) derives from a study of blood T cell repertoires in COVID-19. Method: immunoSEQ multiplex PCR; TCRdb's copy keeps in-frame clones and lacks some. There are 130,000 to 150,000 clones in the sample; around 81% occur only once, and 8.2% lies in the top ten. Sequencing was performed on peripheral blood. The sequence derives from a human donor in a cohort sampled during active COVID-19.

CDR3 bases: TGCGCCAGCAGTGACCAGACAGGGGGCAAATATACCGGGGAGCTGTTTTTT. Its translation: CASSDQTGGKYTGELFF. This chain joins TRBV10-2 and TRBJ2-2, with TRBD1 matching 10 bases. V gave up 3 bases and J gave up 5 bases; unmatched junction bases: 9. From germline, CDR1 is WSHSY and CDR2 SAAADI. CDR3 size: 17 residues.